One sample yielded the 3 T cell receptor beta chains listed below, sequenced in a study of cytomegalovirus exposure and HLA in healthy donors. The PCR had 60 Vbeta and 13 Jbeta primers. Sequencing used immunoSEQ multiplex PCR; TCRdb keeps in-frame clones, though not all of them. The sample consists of a few hundred thousand clones, more than 60% of them appearing once. The sample comprised PBMCs. These receptors all come from a woman in her sixties or seventies in good health and CMV-seropositive.

This clone was recorded only once. The chain joins TRBV10-2 to TRBJ2-7; tentatively, D is TRBD2 (5 bases). There are 12 residues in the CDR3. Germline V gene lookup returns CDR1 WSHSY and CDR2 SAAADI. The V end lost 8 bases, the J end lost 2 bases, and 10 bases lay between the germline ends. CDR3 nucleotide sequence: TGCGCCAGCCGGGGAGATACCTACGAGCAGTACTTC. It codes for CASRGDTYEQYF.

In this sample, this clone turned up once. The V call is TRBV6-6, the J call TRBJ1-1; 8 bases align to TRBD1. Germline CDR1 is MNHNY and CDR2 is SVGAGI (reference sequence). V dropped 6 bases and J dropped 5; count of bases not matched to a gene: 11. This CDR3 region has 15 residues. The CDR3 sequence is CASSYGQGTGTEAFF. DNA of the CDR3: TGTGCCAGCAGCTACGGACAGGGAACGGGGACTGAAGCTTTCTTT.

As for this clone: Other nucleotide sequences from this sample produce the same CDR3. The rearrangement uses TRBV27 and TRBJ2-7, with a tentative D call TRBD2 (6 bases). CDR1 and CDR2 (germline): MNHEY, SMNVEV (reference sequence). The CDR3 has 12 residues. Trimming shortened V by 3 bases and J by 3 bases, and 6 bases separated the two germline ends. The CDR3 bases are TGTGCCAGCAGTTTGGGGGGCTACGAGCAGTACTTC. It codes for CASSLGGYEQYF.